This T cell receptor (beta chain) was observed in a study of T cell repertoires in cytomegalovirus infection. One entry per CDR3 protein results from TCRdb running MiXCR on the reads. The sample lists nearly 700,000 distinct CDR3 sequences, about 33% seen once, with roughly 18% in the top ten. Germline assignment: CDR1 SGHVS and CDR2 FNYEAQ. The CDR3 has 14 residues. Trimming removed 2 bases from V and 8 bases from J; junction bases left unmatched: 2. The table lists this clonotype with a few counts. The target antigen is unknown. The V call is TRBV7-6, the J call TRBJ2-2, with 10 bases lining up with TRBD2. The TCR sequence derives from a human donor in good health (CMV status not recorded). Some clones in this sample may be carry-over from other donors' samples. Sample: cultured PBMCs, taken from culture after CMV antigen stimulation. The CDR3 DNA sequence: TGTGCCAGCAGCTTACTAGCGGGAGTTGGGGAGCTGTTTTTT. Amino acids: CASSLLAGVGELFF.